Listed below are T cell receptor beta chains from one sample, sequenced in a study of blood T cell repertoires in COVID-19. Profiling relied on immunoSEQ multiplex PCR, and the TCRdb table lists in-frame clones only, not all of them. Of 200,000 to 250,000 clones in the sample, around 89% are singletons; the top ten hold roughly 2.5%. Sequencing used peripheral blood. These receptors were obtained from a man aged 25 to 40 with COVID-19, enrolled during active disease. CDR3s include the opening cysteine and the closing phenylalanine or tryptophan. Each record gives: J gene, V gene, D gene, CDR3 protein, CDR3 DNA. D genes are given only for firm matches.

TRBJ1-2	TRBV18	.	CASSPLGQGHGYTF	TGTGCCAGCTCACCGCTGGGCCAGGGCCATGGCTACACCTTC
TRBJ1-4	TRBV4-2	.	CASSQGMPTNEKLFF	TGTGCCAGCAGCCAGGGCATGCCAACTAATGAAAAACTGTTTTTT
TRBJ2-1	TRBV9	TRBD1	CASSRGQGNPISYNEQFF	TGTGCCAGCAGCCGGGGACAGGGGAATCCTATCTCCTACAATGAGCAGTTCTTC
TRBJ1-1	TRBV28	.	CASFPSQGVAFF	TGTGCCAGCTTCCCATCCCAGGGTGTAGCTTTCTTT
TRBJ2-7	TRBV7-9	TRBD2	CASSPSGRGYEQYF	TGTGCCAGCAGCCCTAGCGGGAGGGGCTACGAGCAGTACTTC
TRBJ1-4	TRBV28	TRBD1	CASSSTGGAGKKLFF	TGTGCCAGCAGTTCTACAGGGGGCGCGGGGAAAAAACTGTTTTTT
TRBJ1-1	TRBV6-6	.	CASGTPNTEAFF	TGTGCCAGTGGGACACCCAACACTGAAGCTTTCTTT
TRBJ2-1	TRBV24-1	.	CATSDSPYNEQFF	TGTGCCACCAGTGACTCTCCCTACAATGAGCAGTTCTTC
TRBJ1-1	TRBV19	.	CASSMMGADTEAFF	TGTGCCAGTAGTATGATGGGGGCAGACACTGAAGCTTTCTTT
TRBJ1-3	TRBV24-1	.	CATSDLLGPGRGSSGNTIYF	TGTGCCACCAGTGATTTGCTGGGACCGGGTCGGGGGAGCTCTGGAAACACCATATATTTT
TRBJ1-1	TRBV28	TRBD1	CASSLTRDRGNTEAFF	TGTGCCAGCAGTCTCACGAGGGACAGGGGGAACACTGAAGCTTTCTTT
TRBJ1-2	TRBV21-1	.	CASSRKFGRGYGYTF	TGTGCCAGCAGCAGAAAGTTCGGGAGAGGCTATGGCTACACCTTC
TRBJ1-5	TRBV27	.	CASSLQGVGQPQHF	TGTGCCAGCAGCCTACAGGGTGTGGGTCAGCCCCAGCATTTT
TRBJ2-7	TRBV27	TRBD1	CASSLGQGAYEQYF	TGTGCCAGCAGTTTAGGACAGGGGGCATACGAGCAGTACTTC
TRBJ1-1	TRBV10-3	TRBD1	CAIDKTGRLTEAFF	TGTGCCATCGATAAGACAGGGAGGTTAACTGAAGCTTTCTTT
TRBJ2-1	TRBV6-6	TRBD2	CASSYRLAGYNEQFF	TGTGCCAGCAGTTACAGGCTAGCGGGATACAATGAGCAGTTCTTC
TRBJ1-1	TRBV15	.	CATSRVGGVEAFF	TGTGCCACCAGCAGAGTGGGTGGAGTTGAAGCTTTCTTT